The clone carrying this T cell receptor beta chain was recorded a few times. Its matching antigen is unknown. The data are from a study of human T cells and chemical hapten exposure. Study-level information: Variation in per-sample TCR yields came mainly from small pooled library volume differences. The study, taken as a whole, reports: TCRs exceeding a frequency of 1 in 1000 stayed unchanged under DPC sensitization.

MiXCR, applied by TCRdb to the RACE reads, yields one record per CDR3 protein. The sample includes approximately 80,000 distinct CDR3 sequences, approximately 11% seen only once; the top ten take about 4%. This CDR3 has 15 residues. V gave up 5 bases and J gave up 3 bases; unmatched junction bases: 8. Germline CDR1 is SGHTA and CDR2 is FQGNSA. Time point indicated: patch test 1, 2 weeks after DPC sensitization. Sample treatment: therapeutic diphenylcyclopropenone sensitization with weekly scalp DPC. This chain connects TRBV7-2 to TRBJ2-3; TRBD2 agrees at 7 bases. The clonotype was recovered from a woman between 45 and 65 years old with alopecia areata. Some clones in this sample may be carry-over from other donors' samples. This sample comprised whole blood, obtained in connection with sensitization to the hapten diphenylcyclopropenone (DPC). CDR3 nucleotide sequence: TGTGCCAGCAGCCCGGGACTAATTAGAACAGATACGCAGTATTTT. Protein sequence: CASSPGLIRTDTQYF.